These 9 T cell receptor beta chains were sequenced from one sample in a study of T-cell memory formation after mild COVID-19. TCRdb reprocessed the 5' RACE reads via MiXCR and lists one record per CDR3 protein. The data contain fewer than 700,000 distinct CDR3 sequences, about 20% of them seen just once; the ten biggest clones take up around 9.2%. Source material: PBMCs or a T cell subset sorted from them (not recorded which). Every receptor here comes from an adult woman who had mild COVID-19 (a few samples of this study predate the infection). Cell type and time point are not known.

This chain uses TRBV5-1 with TRBJ1-5, with D possibly being TRBD1 (6 bases). The CDR3 loop spans 17 amino acids. Trimming removed 0 bases at V and 3 bases at J, with 16 bases between. From germline, CDR1 is SGHRS and CDR2 YFSETQ. CDR3 in amino acids: CASSLDLKGGNNQPQHF. The CDR3 bases are TGCGCCAGCAGCTTGGACCTAAAGGGGGGAAACAATCAGCCCCAGCATTTT.

J is TRBJ2-3 and V is TRBV20-1; 9 bases are shared with TRBD2. This CDR3 has 18 residues. Losses at the gene ends were 0 bases for V and 4 bases for J; bases not matched to a gene: 14. Germline V gives CDR1 DFQATT, CDR2 SNEGSKA (reference sequence). The CDR3 DNA sequence: TGCAGTGCTAGAGATCCCTCGGGGCGGGAGGGCCCGGCAGATACGCAGTATTTT. This translates into CSARDPSGREGPADTQYF.

This rearrangement joins TRBV5-6 to TRBJ2-1; 9 nucleotides match TRBD1. CDR3 length: 15 amino acids. The trim removed 1 base at V and 9 bases at J, leaving 8 bases unmatched. The V gene's germline CDR1 is SGHDT and CDR2 YYEEEE. The CDR3 bases are TGTGCCAGCAGCTTGCACGGACAGGGGTTTATTGAGCAGTTCTTC. Translation gives CASSLHGQGFIEQFF.

This clonotype was seen a few times. The chain uses TRBV6-5 and TRBJ1-2; 8 nucleotides line up with TRBD1. The V gene's germline CDR1 is MNHEY and CDR2 SVGAGI. This CDR3 spans 16 amino acids. Unmatched junction bases numbered 15, after V lost 8 bases and J lost 4 bases. CDR3 DNA sequence: TGTGCCAGCCACACGGCCATGGACAGGGCCCTCTATGGCTACACCTTC. It specifies CASHTAMDRALYGYTF.

The chain uses TRBV25-1 and TRBJ1-1; tentative D call: TRBD1 (5 bases). Germline V gene sequence: CDR1 MGHDK, CDR2 SYGVNS. Deletions cut 3 bases from V and 3 bases from J, with 8 bases between. The length of the CDR3 is 13 residues. The CDR3 DNA follows: TGTGCCAGCAGTGAGTGGGGGGACACTGAAGCTTTCTTT. The encoded protein is CASSEWGDTEAFF.

This chain joins TRBV4-2 and TRBJ2-7; D uncertain. Trimming left V 0 bases short and J 2 bases short, with 11 bases between. The CDR3 totals 15 residues. Germline values: CDR1 LGHNA, CDR2 YNFKEQ. The CDR3 is CASSQEEAGAYEQYF. The CDR3 nucleotides read TGTGCCAGCAGCCAAGAAGAGGCAGGAGCCTACGAGCAGTACTTC.

This clonotype showed up just a few times. The chain recombines TRBV20-1 with TRBJ1-6; tentative D call: TRBD1 (6 bases). The germline gives CDR1 DFQATT, CDR2 SNEGSKA (reference sequence). V lost 5 bases and J lost 6, with 8 bases in between. The CDR3 runs to 12 residues. The CDR3 is CSAVGGNSPLHF. DNA of the CDR3: TGCAGTGCTGTAGGGGGTAATTCACCCCTCCACTTT.

This clonotype was detected only a few times. This chain links TRBV7-2 with TRBJ1-4, with 10 bases aligning to TRBD1. V shed 5 bases and J 8 bases; nucleotides not matched to a gene: 5. This CDR3 has 14 amino acids. CDR1 is SGHTA, CDR2 FQGNSA, per germline. CDR3 loop: CASSRDRGGEKLFF. In DNA, the CDR3 is TGTGCCAGCAGCCGGGACAGGGGAGGAGAAAAACTGTTTTTT.

The chain uses TRBV6-5 and TRBJ2-2; D is perhaps TRBD1 (6 bases). Per germline, CDR1 MNHEY and CDR2 SVGAGI. The CDR3 length is 15 residues. V was clipped by 8 bases and J by 2 bases, with 15 bases between them. This chain's CDR3 is CASHPGTFNTGELFF. The CDR3 coding sequence is TGTGCCAGCCACCCTGGGACATTCAACACCGGGGAGCTGTTTTTT.